This T cell receptor (beta chain) was captured by sequencing in a study of cytomegalovirus exposure and HLA in healthy donors. Concerning this clone: The antigen is undetermined.

General study findings and limits: Researchers catalogued 160 or so TCR beta chains as cytomegalovirus-associated.

PCR was performed using 60 Vbeta and 13 Jbeta primers. TCRdb's table, derived via immunoSEQ multiplex PCR, lists solely in-frame clones and lacks some. Of approximately 190,000 clones detected, roughly four fifths appear once; the ten largest clones hold over 2%. The sequencing input was PBMCs. The sequence derives from a woman aged 25 to 39 in good health and CMV-seropositive.

CDR3 protein: CASSSQGESTGELFF. In nucleotides, the CDR3 is TGTGCCAGCAGCTCCCAGGGGGAAAGCACCGGGGAGCTGTTTTTT. This chain uses TRBV4-2 with TRBJ2-2, with 7 bases aligning to TRBD1. Germline V CDR1 and CDR2: LGHNA, YNFKEQ. The CDR3 length is 15 residues. J lost 4 bases, V lost 5 bases, and 7 bases had no gene match.